This TCR beta chain was documented in a study of T cell responses to AZD1222 COVID-19 vaccine. Findings of the study overall: Of the AZD1222 recipients, only five or six were seropositive at baseline. Unmutated variant regions reportedly attract nearly half of all spike-specific TCRs.

CDR1 LNHDA and CDR2 SQIVND come from the germline V gene (reference sequence). The CDR3 runs to 17 residues. After removal of 4 bases from V and 4 bases from J, the junction contained 4 bases not matched to a gene. Sequencing used immunoSEQ multiplex PCR; TCRdb keeps in-frame clones, though not all of them. In the table there are 140,000 to 150,000 clones, approximately 93% of which are singletons. A word on this clone: The antigen is undetermined.

The chain recombines TRBV19 with TRBJ2-1, with 16 bases matching TRBD2. Sample: peripheral blood, taken after recovery from COVID-19. The TCR was taken from an adult who had recovered from COVID-19. CDR3 in DNA: TGTGCCAGTAGTAGGGGGACTAGCGGGAGGGTATACAATGAGCAGTTCTTC. This encodes CASSRGTSGRVYNEQFF.